A selection of T cell receptor beta chains follows, all from one sample in a study of blood T cell repertoires in COVID-19. Clones were sequenced by immunoSEQ multiplex PCR, and TCRdb holds only the in-frame ones, with some missing. This sample has about 170,000 clones, with about 85% found just once. Material for sequencing was peripheral blood. The source of these receptors is a man aged 60 to 69 who had recovered from COVID-19. Each CDR3 is given with its conserved first and last residue. The D gene is left open where the match is weak. Only part of the rows carry a size: once, few, many, or a class if the clone is expanded.

abundance	d_gene	v_gene	j_gene	CDR3aa	CDR3nt
once	.	TRBV19	TRBJ1-4	CASSVAPGEKLFF	TGTGCCAGTAGCGTCGCCCCTGGCGAAAAACTGTTTTTT
once	TRBD1	TRBV6-5	TRBJ2-3	CASSYQGASTDTQYF	TGTGCCAGCAGTTACCAGGGGGCTAGCACAGATACGCAGTATTTT
.	.	TRBV5-6	TRBJ1-2	CASSLASGRNYGYTF	TGTGCCAGCAGCTTGGCCTCGGGTAGGAACTATGGCTACACCTTC
few	.	TRBV7-9	TRBJ1-2	CASSPVEGSGYTF	TGTGCCAGCAGCCCTGTTGAGGGATCCGGCTACACCTTC
.	.	TRBV7-2	TRBJ1-2	CASSLGAGLNYGYTF	TGTGCCAGCAGCTTAGGGGCAGGGTTGAACTATGGCTACACCTTC
.	.	TRBV30	TRBJ2-5	CAWSPPGQKSETQYF	TGTGCCTGGAGCCCCCCTGGACAGAAGTCGGAGACCCAGTACTTC
.	.	TRBV21-1	TRBJ1-5	CASSKVVRGLCQPQHF	TGTGCCAGCAGCAAAGTCGTGCGCGGGCTTTGCCAGCCCCAGCATTTT
.	.	TRBV7-8	TRBJ2-4	CASSGGQNIQYF	TGTGCCAGCAGCGGGGGCCAAAACATTCAGTACTTC
.	TRBD1	TRBV3-1/TRBV3-2	TRBJ1-6	CASSGGGWSPLHF	TGTGCCAGCAGTGGAGGGGGCTGGTCACCCCTCCACTTT
few	TRBD1	TRBV4-1	TRBJ2-1	CASSQGTGTGFYNEQFF	TGCGCCAGCAGCCAGGGGACCGGGACAGGGTTCTACAATGAGCAGTTCTTC
.	.	TRBV7-9	TRBJ2-5	CASSRGVAVYQETQYF	TGTGCCAGCAGCCGTGGTGTCGCGGTTTACCAAGAGACCCAGTACTTC
few	.	TRBV15	TRBJ1-1	CATSSLLDTEAFF	TGTGCCACCAGCAGCCTACTTGACACTGAAGCTTTCTTT
.	.	TRBV10-3	TRBJ1-5	CAISGVRDQPQHF	TGTGCCATCAGTGGCGTGAGGGATCAGCCCCAGCATTTT
once	TRBD1	TRBV5-1	TRBJ1-1	CASSFRQGGTEAFF	TGCGCCAGCAGCTTCCGACAGGGTGGGACTGAAGCTTTCTTT
.	.	TRBV4-3	TRBJ2-7	CASSQVSFSYEQYF	TGCGCCAGCAGCCAAGTCTCCTTCTCCTACGAGCAGTACTTC
.	.	TRBV7-3	TRBJ2-7	CASSLSRDTAYEQYF	TGTGCCAGCAGCTTGTCACGGGACACGGCCTACGAGCAGTACTTC
.	.	TRBV9	TRBJ1-1	CASSLQVNTEAFF	TGTGCCAGCAGCTTACAGGTGAACACTGAAGCTTTCTTT
.	.	TRBV24-1	TRBJ2-3	CATSDGSSGPTDTQYF	TGTGCCACCAGTGATGGGAGCAGCGGCCCCACAGATACGCAGTATTTT
.	TRBD1	TRBV18	TRBJ2-2	CASSPTQGDTGELFF	TGTGCCAGCTCACCAACGCAGGGGGACACCGGGGAGCTGTTTTTT
.	.	TRBV2	TRBJ2-2	CASMGGRFAGELFF	TGTGCCAGCATGGGGGGGCGTTTCGCCGGGGAGCTGTTTTTT
.	TRBD1	TRBV4-1	TRBJ2-6	CASSQDKRTGTSGANVLTF	TGCGCCAGCAGCCAAGACAAGAGGACAGGGACCTCTGGGGCCAACGTCCTGACTTTC
.	TRBD1	TRBV19	TRBJ1-1	CATTRVRGQGILNTEAFF	TGTGCCACCACTCGAGTTCGCGGACAGGGTATTTTGAACACTGAAGCTTTCTTT
.	TRBD2	TRBV6-4	TRBJ2-1	CASSTFGLAGDNEQFF	TGTGCCAGCAGTACCTTCGGACTAGCGGGGGACAATGAGCAGTTCTTC
few	.	TRBV2	TRBJ2-6	CASSPGSGANVLTF	TGTGCCAGCAGTCCCGGGTCCGGGGCCAACGTCCTGACTTTC
.	.	TRBV3-1/TRBV3-2	TRBJ2-5	CASSPGSLETQYF	TGTGCCAGCAGCCCCGGGAGTCTAGAGACCCAGTACTTC
.	.	TRBV11-1	TRBJ1-1	CASSSIERGTEAFF	TGTGCCAGCAGCTCAATAGAAAGGGGCACTGAAGCTTTCTTT
.	TRBD2	TRBV5-4	TRBJ2-2	CASSEGLPANTGELFF	TGTGCCAGCAGCGAGGGACTACCCGCGAACACCGGGGAGCTGTTTTTT
.	.	TRBV19	TRBJ1-1	CASSIHRMNTEAFF	TGTGCCAGTAGTATTCACAGGATGAACACTGAAGCTTTCTTT
.	TRBD1	TRBV4-3	TRBJ1-2	CASSQDGKTGGGGYTF	TGCGCCAGCAGCCAAGACGGAAAAACAGGGGGCGGTGGCTACACCTTC
.	TRBD1	TRBV4-1	TRBJ2-5	CASSQPDRVQETQYF	TGCGCCAGCAGCCAACCCGACAGGGTCCAAGAGACCCAGTACTTC
.	.	TRBV7-9	TRBJ1-2	CASSFYPIREGEDGYTF	TGTGCCAGCAGCTTCTACCCGATTCGGGAGGGAGAGGATGGCTACACCTTC
.	TRBD2	TRBV6-2/TRBV6-3	TRBJ2-5	CASSHGGAGETQYF	TGTGCCAGCAGTCACGGGGGGGCCGGAGAGACCCAGTACTTC
.	.	TRBV24-1	TRBJ1-1	CATKSHQNEAFF	TGTGCCACCAAAAGCCACCAAAATGAAGCTTTCTTT
.	.	TRBV21-1	TRBJ2-1	CASSTWTTAYNEQFF	TGTGCCAGCAGTACGTGGACTACCGCCTACAATGAGCAGTTCTTC
few	TRBD1	TRBV29-1	TRBJ1-3	CSVLGTGGDTIYF	TGCAGCGTCCTCGGGACAGGGGGAGACACCATATATTTT
.	TRBD1	TRBV19	TRBJ2-3	CASRNAGTGVNQPQYF	TGTGCCAGTAGGAACGCCGGGACAGGGGTCAATCAGCCCCAGTATTTT
.	.	TRBV19	TRBJ1-3	CATGTPKDFSGNTIYF	TGTGCCACGGGGACTCCTAAGGACTTCTCTGGAAACACCATATATTTT
few	.	TRBV5-1	TRBJ2-7	CASSSPTGAYEQYF	TGCGCCAGCAGCTCACCGACGGGAGCCTACGAGCAGTACTTC
.	.	TRBV2	TRBJ1-1	CASSEQGNTEAFF	TGTGCCAGCAGTGAACAGGGGAACACTGAAGCTTTCTTT
once	TRBD2	TRBV7-9	TRBJ2-1	CASRAGTSGVEQFF	TGTGCCAGCAGAGCCGGGACTAGCGGGGTTGAGCAGTTCTTC
.	.	TRBV4-2	TRBJ1-3	CASMSSGSTRNTIYF	TGTGCCAGCATGTCTTCGGGGTCCACGAGAAACACCATATATTTT
.	.	TRBV4-1	TRBJ2-7	CATGRRQAYEQYF	TGCGCCACCGGACGAAGACAGGCCTACGAGCAGTACTTC
.	.	TRBV7-2	TRBJ1-4	CASSRTGELNEKLFF	TGTGCCAGCAGTCGGACGGGGGAACTTAATGAAAAACTGTTTTTT
few	.	TRBV5-6	TRBJ2-1	CASSLVSRSYNEQFF	TGTGCCAGCAGCTTGGTAAGCCGAAGCTACAATGAGCAGTTCTTC
.	TRBD1	TRBV10-3	TRBJ2-5	CAIREDRGSETQYF	TGTGCCATCCGCGAGGACAGGGGGTCGGAGACCCAGTACTTC
.	TRBD1	TRBV4-1	TRBJ2-7	CASSFGTAYEQYF	TGCGCCAGCAGCTTTGGGACAGCCTACGAGCAGTACTTC
once	TRBD1	TRBV3-1/TRBV3-2	TRBJ2-1	CASSPGQGIYDEQFF	TGTGCCAGCAGCCCGGGACAGGGGATCTACGATGAGCAGTTCTTC
.	TRBD1	TRBV9	TRBJ1-3	CASSVVDRALSGNTIYF	TGTGCCAGCAGCGTAGTAGACAGGGCACTCTCTGGAAACACCATATATTTT
.	.	TRBV6-1	TRBJ1-1	CASSDRGWLTEAFF	TGTGCCAGCAGTGACAGGGGTTGGCTCACTGAAGCTTTCTTT
.	.	TRBV7-2	TRBJ2-5	CASSLSPAGQETQYF	TGTGCCAGCAGCCTTAGTCCGGCGGGCCAAGAGACCCAGTACTTC
.	TRBD2	TRBV7-2	TRBJ2-1	CASHRGGGFDEQFF	TGTGCCAGTCATCGCGGGGGGGGGTTTGATGAGCAGTTCTTC
few	TRBD1	TRBV4-2	TRBJ1-1	CASSERGQGDTEAFF	TGTGCCAGCAGCGAGCGGGGACAGGGTGATACTGAAGCTTTCTTT
.	TRBD1	TRBV27	TRBJ2-7	CASSQRTGDGEQYF	TGTGCCAGCAGCCAACGTACAGGGGACGGCGAGCAGTACTTC
.	.	TRBV18	TRBJ2-6	CASSPSAGSGANVLTF	TGTGCCAGCTCACCCTCCGCCGGCTCTGGGGCCAACGTCCTGACTTTC
few	TRBD2	TRBV5-4	TRBJ2-2	CASSPRLADTGELFF	TGTGCCAGCAGCCCACGACTAGCGGACACCGGGGAGCTGTTTTTT
.	TRBD2	TRBV5-1	TRBJ2-3	CASSSNLAGVGTDTQYF	TGCGCCAGCAGCTCCAATCTAGCGGGGGTGGGGACAGATACGCAGTATTTT
few	.	TRBV11-2	TRBJ1-2	CASSGGAAYGYTF	TGTGCCAGCAGCGGGGGGGCAGCATATGGCTACACCTTC
.	TRBD1	TRBV5-1	TRBJ2-2	CASSRTGRNTGELFF	TGCGCCAGCAGCAGGACAGGGAGGAACACCGGGGAGCTGTTTTTT
.	TRBD1	TRBV2	TRBJ1-4	CASIFGLQGGNEKLFF	TGTGCCAGCATTTTTGGCCTACAGGGGGGGAATGAAAAACTGTTTTTT
.	.	TRBV5-5	TRBJ1-2	CASSAPRGGYGYTF	TGTGCCAGCAGCGCGCCCAGGGGCGGCTATGGCTACACCTTC